The 19 T cell receptor beta chains below all came from one sample that was sequenced in a study of blood T cell repertoires in COVID-19. Profiled with immunoSEQ multiplex PCR; TCRdb holds only in-frame clones, not every one. The table includes approximately 100,000 clones, approximately 87% detected once. Material: peripheral blood. All receptors derive from a woman aged 55-69 years with acute or convalescent COVID-19.

This chain connects TRBV6-5 to TRBJ1-2; D possibly corresponds to TRBD1 (6 bases). V was cut by 2 bases and J by 4 bases, with 8 bases left in between. The CDR3 runs to 13 residues. From germline, CDR1 is MNHEY and CDR2 SVGAGI. Here the CDR3 reads CASSYPGAYGYTF. The CDR3 DNA reads as TGTGCCAGCAGTTACCCAGGGGCCTATGGCTACACCTTC.

V and J are TRBV28 and TRBJ2-7; TRBD2 aligns across 7 bases. The CDR3 consists of 15 residues. Germline CDR1 and CDR2: MDHEN and SYDVKM. With V trimmed by 1 base and J by 2 bases, 5 bases remained unmatched. The CDR3 region has the DNA TGTGCCAGCAGTTTATACTGGGAGGGCGCCTACGAGCAGTACTTC. It encodes CASSLYWEGAYEQYF.

The V gene is TRBV27, the J gene TRBJ2-1; 7 nucleotides align to TRBD2. V shed 2 bases, J shed 6 bases, and the junction held 4 bases outside the gene matches. The germline CDR1 and CDR2 sequences are MNHEY and SMNVEV (reference sequence). CDR3 length: 14 amino acids. This CDR3 reads CASSLAGVGNEQFF. CDR3 nucleotide sequence: TGTGCCAGCAGTTTAGCGGGGGTTGGCAATGAGCAGTTCTTC.

The chain has TRBV19 and TRBJ2-7; 8 bases align to TRBD1. V lost 9 bases and J lost 7; bases outside the gene matches: 5. The germline V gene encodes CDR1 LNHDA and CDR2 SQIVND (reference sequence). This CDR3 has 11 residues. CDR3 sequence (DNA): TGTGCCAGCAGGGGGCCCCTGGAGCAGTACTTC. The encoded protein is CASRGPLEQYF.

The V gene is TRBV2, the J gene TRBJ1-1; D may be TRBD1 (5 bases). The germline V gene encodes CDR1 SNHLY and CDR2 FYNNEI. CDR3 length: 12 amino acids. V was shortened by 3 bases and J by 6 bases, with 8 bases between the two germline ends. The DNA for the CDR3 is TGTGCCAGCAGTGATGCGGGGGCTGAAGCTTTCTTT. Residues: CASSDAGAEAFF.

A few counts support this clone. The V call is TRBV2, the J call TRBJ2-2; a weak D match, TRBD2 (5 bases). V shed 1 base and J shed 9 bases, with 12 bases lying between them. Looked up from germline, CDR1 is SNHLY and CDR2 is FYNNEI. The CDR3 contains 14 residues. The CDR3 reads CASSEGLLARELFF. The CDR3 nucleotides read TGTGCCAGCAGTGAAGGACTATTGGCTCGGGAGCTGTTTTTT.

This clone was counted a single time. The chain recombines TRBV19 with TRBJ2-7, with D possibly TRBD2 on 6 matching bases. Germline V CDR1 and CDR2: LNHDA, SQIVND (reference sequence). The CDR3 extends over 14 amino acids. With 5 bases removed from V and 2 bases from J, the gap between germline ends came to 13 bases. The CDR3 reads CASSLRDSPYEQYF. The DNA for the CDR3 is TGTGCCAGTAGTCTTCGGGACTCGCCCTACGAGCAGTACTTC.

V and J are TRBV3-1 (or the pseudogene TRBV3-2) and TRBJ1-2; tentatively, D is TRBD1 (5 bases). Trimming removed 0 bases from V and 9 bases from J, with 14 bases in between. Germline CDR1 reads LGHDT; CDR2 reads YNNKEL (reference sequence). The CDR3 runs 14 residues. The CDR3, as DNA: TGTGCCAGCAGCCAAGATTGGGGGGGTAGTAGCTACACCTTC. As protein: CASSQDWGGSSYTF.

The DNA for the CDR3 is TGTGCCAGCAGCCAAGAGACGACTAGCGGGTTCCAAGAGACCCAGTACTTC. As protein: CASSQETTSGFQETQYF. This sequence joins TRBV4-2 and TRBJ2-5, with 10 bases identical to TRBD2. The CDR3 is made up of 17 amino acids. Germline V gene sequence: CDR1 LGHNA, CDR2 YNFKEQ. V was clipped by 0 bases and J by 1 base; unmatched bases: 5.

The chain couples TRBV28 to TRBJ1-1, with a possible D match to TRBD1 (6 bases). The germline V and J ends were trimmed by 6 bases and 4 bases, with 9 bases remaining between them. The CDR3 length is 12 residues. From germline, CDR1 is MDHEN and CDR2 SYDVKM. The CDR3 DNA reads as TGTGCCAGCAGCCTACAGGGCACTGAAGCTTTCTTT. Protein: CASSLQGTEAFF.

This chain's CDR3 is CASRNQGLAGTYEQYF. CDR3 in DNA: TGTGCCAGTAGAAATCAGGGACTAGCGGGAACCTACGAGCAGTACTTC. The V gene is TRBV19, the J gene TRBJ2-7; 13 nucleotides match TRBD2. There are 16 residues in the CDR3. Germline-derived CDR1 and CDR2 are LNHDA and SQIVND (reference sequence). V dropped 6 bases and J dropped 2; count of bases not matched to a gene: 7.

The chain recombines TRBV28 with TRBJ2-7, with 8 bases fitting TRBD1. The CDR3 is 14 amino acids. Germline CDR1 is MDHEN and CDR2 is SYDVKM. The J segment lost 2 bases and the V segment lost 4 bases, leaving 4 bases of the junction unmatched. The CDR3 DNA reads TGTGCCAGCAGTTCCGGGACAGGTCCCTACGAGCAGTACTTC. Translation gives CASSSGTGPYEQYF.

The chain couples TRBV24-1 to TRBJ2-1, with 8 bases aligning to TRBD1. J was trimmed by 5 bases and V by 3 bases; bases with no gene match: 5. Germline loops: CDR1 KGHDR, CDR2 SFDVKD. The CDR3 is 15 amino acids. The CDR3 region has the DNA TGTGCCACCAGTGATCAGGGGGCGATTGACAATGAGCAGTTCTTC. Its translation: CATSDQGAIDNEQFF.

This clone occurred once. This rearrangement joins TRBV27 to TRBJ1-2, with a weak D call TRBD1 (6 bases). Germline V CDR1 and CDR2: MNHEY, SMNVEV (reference sequence). The germline V and J ends were trimmed by 5 bases and 4 bases, with 17 bases remaining between them. CDR3 length: 15 residues. The CDR3 is CASSKTGLLSYGYTF. In nucleotides, the CDR3 is TGTGCCAGCAGTAAAACAGGGTTGCTTTCCTATGGCTACACCTTC.

The CDR3 DNA follows: TGCGCCAGCAGCTTTACAGGGCCGAACACTGAAGCTTTCTTT. This translates into CASSFTGPNTEAFF. V and J are TRBV5-1 and TRBJ1-1; tentative D call: TRBD1 (6 bases). Germline V gene lookup returns CDR1 SGHRS and CDR2 YFSETQ. CDR3 length equals 14 residues. Trimming pared 2 bases from V and 1 base from J, leaving 9 bases between.

This clone was seen once. V usage is TRBV5-4 and J usage is TRBJ2-7; D is unresolved. In germline, CDR1 is SGHNT, CDR2 YYREEE (reference sequence). V was clipped by 6 bases and J by 0 bases, with 7 bases between them. The CDR3 runs to 12 residues. CDR3: CASTSPSYEQYF. CDR3 nucleotide sequence: TGTGCCAGCACCTCCCCCTCCTACGAGCAGTACTTC.

CDR3 amino acids: CASSPKMGGWAGGYEQYF. The CDR3 region has the DNA TGTGCCAGCAGCCCGAAGATGGGGGGCTGGGCAGGGGGCTACGAGCAGTACTTC. This chain uses TRBV11-2 with TRBJ2-7, with D possibly TRBD1 on 7 matching bases. Between the trimmed V and J ends, which lost 5 bases and 3 bases, there was a span of 26 bases. The germline CDR1 and CDR2 sequences are SGHAT and FQNNGV. The CDR3 spans 18 residues.

As concerns this clone: The germline gene is not matched at one end of the junction; a read error may be the cause. V gene TRBV7-7 combines with J gene TRBJ2-2, with a possible D match to TRBD2 (6 bases). The CDR3 has 16 amino acids. In germline, CDR1 is SSHAT, CDR2 FNYEAQ (reference sequence). Here the CDR3 reads CASSLGRDPSTGELFF. The CDR3 region has the DNA TGTGCTAGCAGCTTAGGGCGGGACCCCAGCACCGGGGAGCTGTTTTTT.

The chain has TRBV27 and TRBJ2-3; the match to TRBD1 covers 7 bases. CDR1 and CDR2 from the germline V gene are MNHEY and SMNVEV (reference sequence). The CDR3 sequence is 14 residues long. V lost 7 bases, J lost 2 bases, and 6 bases stayed unmatched. This CDR3 is CASNRQGDTDTQYF. In DNA form, the CDR3 reads TGTGCCAGCAACCGACAGGGAGACACAGATACGCAGTATTTT.